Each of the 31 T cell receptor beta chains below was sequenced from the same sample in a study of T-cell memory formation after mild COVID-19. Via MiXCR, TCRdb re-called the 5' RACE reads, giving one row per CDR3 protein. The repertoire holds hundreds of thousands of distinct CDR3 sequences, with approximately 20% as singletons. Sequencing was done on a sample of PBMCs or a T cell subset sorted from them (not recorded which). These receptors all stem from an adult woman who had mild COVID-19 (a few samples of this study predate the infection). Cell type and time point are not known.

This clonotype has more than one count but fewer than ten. This chain's CDR3 is CASSSSGGASETQYF. The DNA for the CDR3 is TGTGCCAGCAGTTCTAGCGGGGGGGCTTCAGAGACCCAGTACTTC. The rearrangement joins TRBV12-3 or TRBV12-4 to TRBJ2-5; TRBD2 matches 12 bases. The V segment lost 4 bases and the J segment 4 bases; nucleotides outside the gene matches: 4. CDR3 size: 15 residues.

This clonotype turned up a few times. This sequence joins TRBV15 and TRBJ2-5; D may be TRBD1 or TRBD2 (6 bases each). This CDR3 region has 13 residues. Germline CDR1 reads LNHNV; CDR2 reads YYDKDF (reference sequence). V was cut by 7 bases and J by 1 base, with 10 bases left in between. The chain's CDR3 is CATKRGVQETQYF. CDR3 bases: TGTGCCACCAAGAGGGGGGTCCAAGAGACCCAGTACTTC.

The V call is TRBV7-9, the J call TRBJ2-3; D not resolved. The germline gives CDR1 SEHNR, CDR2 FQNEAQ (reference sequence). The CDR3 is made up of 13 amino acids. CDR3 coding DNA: TGTGGAAAGGGTAAATTACGCACAGATACGCAGTATTTT. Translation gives CGKGKLRTDTQYF.

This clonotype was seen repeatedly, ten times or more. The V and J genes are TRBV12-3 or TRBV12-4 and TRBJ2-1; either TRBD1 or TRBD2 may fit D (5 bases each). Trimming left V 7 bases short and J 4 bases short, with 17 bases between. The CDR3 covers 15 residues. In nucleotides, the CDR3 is TGTGCCAGCACTGCGAACGGGACCCTATACAATGAGCAGTTCTTC. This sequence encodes CASTANGTLYNEQFF.

CDR3 sequence reads: CASSPVTVSYEQYF. As DNA, the CDR3 is TGTGCCAGCTCACCCGTTACGGTCTCCTACGAGCAGTACTTC. The chain uses TRBV18 and TRBJ2-7; D is unclear. The CDR3 spans 14 residues. Between the trimmed V and J ends, which lost 3 bases and 0 bases, there was a span of 9 bases. Per the germline V gene, CDR1 is KGHSH and CDR2 is LQKENI.

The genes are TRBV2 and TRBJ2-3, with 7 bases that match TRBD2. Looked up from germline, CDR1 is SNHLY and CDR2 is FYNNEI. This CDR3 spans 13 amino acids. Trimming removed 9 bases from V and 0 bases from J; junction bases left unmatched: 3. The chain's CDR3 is CASLAASTDTQYF. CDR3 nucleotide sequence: TGTGCCAGTCTAGCGGCTAGCACAGATACGCAGTATTTT.

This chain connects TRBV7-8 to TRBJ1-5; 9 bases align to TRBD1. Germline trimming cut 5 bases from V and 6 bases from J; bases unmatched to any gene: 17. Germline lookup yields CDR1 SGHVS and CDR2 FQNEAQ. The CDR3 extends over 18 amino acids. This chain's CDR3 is CASSINRDRETVTQPQHF. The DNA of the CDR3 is TGTGCCAGCAGCATCAACCGGGACAGGGAAACGGTAACTCAGCCCCAGCATTTT.

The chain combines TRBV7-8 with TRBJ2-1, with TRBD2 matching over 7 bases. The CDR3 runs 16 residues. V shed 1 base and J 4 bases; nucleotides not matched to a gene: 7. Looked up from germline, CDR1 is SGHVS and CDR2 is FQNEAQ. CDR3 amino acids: CASSLVPSGIYNEQFF. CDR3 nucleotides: TGTGCCAGCAGCTTAGTACCAAGCGGGATTTACAATGAGCAGTTCTTC.

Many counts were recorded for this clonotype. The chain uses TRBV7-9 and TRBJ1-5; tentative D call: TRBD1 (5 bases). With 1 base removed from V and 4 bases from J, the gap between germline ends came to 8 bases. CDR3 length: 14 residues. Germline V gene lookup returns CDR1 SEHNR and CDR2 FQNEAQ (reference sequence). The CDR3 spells CASSLGEGNQPQHF. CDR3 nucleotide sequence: TGTGCCAGCAGCTTAGGGGAGGGGAATCAGCCCCAGCATTTT.

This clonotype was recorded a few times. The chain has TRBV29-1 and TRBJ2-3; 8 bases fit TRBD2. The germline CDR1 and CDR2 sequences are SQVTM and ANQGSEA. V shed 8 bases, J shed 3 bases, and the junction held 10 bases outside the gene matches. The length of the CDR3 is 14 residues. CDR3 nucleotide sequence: TGCAGCTTTCGAGCGGGGGCCATTACAGATACGCAGTATTTT. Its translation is CSFRAGAITDTQYF.

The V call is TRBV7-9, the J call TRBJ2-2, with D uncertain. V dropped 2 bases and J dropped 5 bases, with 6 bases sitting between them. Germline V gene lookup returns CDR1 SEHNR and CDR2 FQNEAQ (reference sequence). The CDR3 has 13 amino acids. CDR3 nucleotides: TGTGCCAGCAGCTTAAGGTGGACCGGGGAGCTGTTTTTT. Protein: CASSLRWTGELFF.

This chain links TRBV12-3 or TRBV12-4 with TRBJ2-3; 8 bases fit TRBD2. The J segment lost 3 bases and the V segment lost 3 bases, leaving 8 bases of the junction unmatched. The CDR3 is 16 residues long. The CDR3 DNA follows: TGTGCCAGCAGTTTGGGCGGCGGGGGGACGACAGATACGCAGTATTTT. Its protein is CASSLGGGGTTDTQYF.

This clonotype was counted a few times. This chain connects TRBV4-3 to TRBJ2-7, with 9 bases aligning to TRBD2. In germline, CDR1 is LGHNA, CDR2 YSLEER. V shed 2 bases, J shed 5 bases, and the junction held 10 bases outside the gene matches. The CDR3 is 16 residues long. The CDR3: CASSQRQLAGRDEQYF. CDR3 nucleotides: TGCGCCAGCAGCCAACGCCAACTAGCGGGTCGCGACGAGCAGTACTTC.

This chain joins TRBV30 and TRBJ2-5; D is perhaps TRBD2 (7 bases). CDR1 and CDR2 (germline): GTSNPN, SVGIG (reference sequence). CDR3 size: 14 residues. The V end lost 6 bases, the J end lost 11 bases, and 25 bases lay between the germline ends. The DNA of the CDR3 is TGTGCCTGCCAAGGGGGGCTAGCGGACGCGCCGCAGTACTTC. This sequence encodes CACQGGLADAPQYF.

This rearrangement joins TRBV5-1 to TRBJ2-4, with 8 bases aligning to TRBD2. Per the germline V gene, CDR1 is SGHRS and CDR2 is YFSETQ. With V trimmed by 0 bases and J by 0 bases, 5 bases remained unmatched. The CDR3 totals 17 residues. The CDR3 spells CASSLERGILAKNIQYF. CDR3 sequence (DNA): TGCGCCAGCAGCTTGGAGCGGGGGATACTAGCCAAAAACATTCAGTACTTC.

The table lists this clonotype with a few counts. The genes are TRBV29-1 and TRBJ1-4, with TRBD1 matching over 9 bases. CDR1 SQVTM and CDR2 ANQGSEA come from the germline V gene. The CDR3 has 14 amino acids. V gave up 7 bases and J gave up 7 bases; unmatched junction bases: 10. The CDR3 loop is CSAAGGQGSEKLFF. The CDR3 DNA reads TGCAGCGCCGCGGGAGGACAGGGGAGTGAAAAACTGTTTTTT.

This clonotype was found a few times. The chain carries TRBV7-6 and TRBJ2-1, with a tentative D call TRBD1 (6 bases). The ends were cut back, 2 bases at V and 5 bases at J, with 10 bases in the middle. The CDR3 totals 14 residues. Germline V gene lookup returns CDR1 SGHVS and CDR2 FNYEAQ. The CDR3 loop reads CASSLIQGNNEQFF. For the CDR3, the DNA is TGTGCCAGCAGCTTAATCCAGGGGAACAATGAGCAGTTCTTC.

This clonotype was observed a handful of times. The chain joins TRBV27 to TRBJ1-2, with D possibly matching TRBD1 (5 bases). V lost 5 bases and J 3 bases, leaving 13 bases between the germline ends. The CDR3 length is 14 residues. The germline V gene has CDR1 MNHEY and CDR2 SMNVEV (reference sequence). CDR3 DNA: TGTGCCAGCAGTCCCGGGACCTCTGACTATGGCTACACCTTC. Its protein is CASSPGTSDYGYTF.

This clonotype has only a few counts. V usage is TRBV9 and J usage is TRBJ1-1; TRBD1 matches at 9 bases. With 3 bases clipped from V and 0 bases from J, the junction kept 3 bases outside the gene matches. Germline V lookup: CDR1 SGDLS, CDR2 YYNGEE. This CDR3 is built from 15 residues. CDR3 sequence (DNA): TGTGCCAGCAGCGCCTGGGACAGGGTGAACACTGAAGCTTTCTTT. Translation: CASSAWDRVNTEAFF. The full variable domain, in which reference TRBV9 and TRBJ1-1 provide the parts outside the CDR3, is DSGVTQTPKHLITATGQRVTLRCSPRSGDLSVYWYQQSLDQGLQFLIQYYNGEERAKGNILERFSAQQFPDLHSELNLSSLELGDSALYFCASSAWDRVNTEAFFGQGTRLTVV.

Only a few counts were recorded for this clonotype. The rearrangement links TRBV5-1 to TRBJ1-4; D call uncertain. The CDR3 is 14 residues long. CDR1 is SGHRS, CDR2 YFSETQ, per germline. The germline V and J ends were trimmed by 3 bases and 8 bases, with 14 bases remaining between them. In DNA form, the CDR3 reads TGCGCCAGCAGCTCGTCTACGGGGTACGAAAAACTGTTTTTT. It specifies CASSSSTGYEKLFF.

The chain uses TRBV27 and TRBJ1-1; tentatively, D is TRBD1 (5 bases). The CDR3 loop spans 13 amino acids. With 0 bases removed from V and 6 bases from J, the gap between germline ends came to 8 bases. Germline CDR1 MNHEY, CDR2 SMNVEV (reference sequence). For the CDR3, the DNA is TGTGCCAGCAGTTTATCCACGGGGGCTGAAGCTTTCTTT. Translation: CASSLSTGAEAFF.

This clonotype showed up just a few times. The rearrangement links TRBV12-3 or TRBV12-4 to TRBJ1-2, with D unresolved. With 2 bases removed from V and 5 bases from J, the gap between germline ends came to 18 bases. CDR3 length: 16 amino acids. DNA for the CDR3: TGTGCCAGCAGTTTAACTCGTTCAGCCATGGGGTATGGCTACACCTTC. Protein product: CASSLTRSAMGYGYTF.

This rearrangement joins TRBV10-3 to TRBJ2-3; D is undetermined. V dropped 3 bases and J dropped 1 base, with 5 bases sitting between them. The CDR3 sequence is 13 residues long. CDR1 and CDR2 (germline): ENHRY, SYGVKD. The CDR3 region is CAISDGGTDTQYF. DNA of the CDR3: TGTGCCATCAGTGATGGCGGCACAGATACGCAGTATTTT.

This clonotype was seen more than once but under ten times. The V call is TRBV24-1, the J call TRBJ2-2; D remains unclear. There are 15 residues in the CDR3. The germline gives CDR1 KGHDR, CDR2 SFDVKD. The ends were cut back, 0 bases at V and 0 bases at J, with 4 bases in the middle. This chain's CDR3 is CATSDLRTNTGELFF. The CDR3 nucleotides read TGTGCCACCAGTGATTTGAGGACGAACACCGGGGAGCTGTTTTTT.

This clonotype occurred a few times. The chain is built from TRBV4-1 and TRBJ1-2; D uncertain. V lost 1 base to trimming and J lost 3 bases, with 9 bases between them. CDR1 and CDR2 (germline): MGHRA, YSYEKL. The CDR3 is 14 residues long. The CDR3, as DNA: TGCGCCAGCAGCCAAGTGGGAGACTACTATGGCTACACCTTC. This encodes CASSQVGDYYGYTF.

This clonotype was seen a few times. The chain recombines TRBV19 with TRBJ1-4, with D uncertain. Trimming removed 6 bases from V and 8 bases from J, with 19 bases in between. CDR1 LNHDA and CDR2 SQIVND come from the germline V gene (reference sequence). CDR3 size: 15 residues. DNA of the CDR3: TGTGCCAGTAGCTCTCGGGTTCTCCAAGGGGAAAAACTGTTTTTT. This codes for CASSSRVLQGEKLFF.

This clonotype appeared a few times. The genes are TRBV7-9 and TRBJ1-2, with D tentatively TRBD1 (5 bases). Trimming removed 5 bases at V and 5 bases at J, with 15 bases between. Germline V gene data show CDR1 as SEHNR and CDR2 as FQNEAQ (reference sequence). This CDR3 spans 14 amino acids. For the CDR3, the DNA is TGTGCCAGCAGCCTGGGACCAGTGGGTTATGGCTACACCTTC. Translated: CASSLGPVGYGYTF.

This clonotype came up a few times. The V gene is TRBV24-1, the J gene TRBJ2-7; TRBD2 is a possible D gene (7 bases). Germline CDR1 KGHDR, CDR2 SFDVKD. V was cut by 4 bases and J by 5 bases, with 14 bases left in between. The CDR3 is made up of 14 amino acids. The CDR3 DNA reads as TGTGCCACCAGTGACAGGGGAGGGGTGAACGAGCAGTACTTC. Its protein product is CATSDRGGVNEQYF.

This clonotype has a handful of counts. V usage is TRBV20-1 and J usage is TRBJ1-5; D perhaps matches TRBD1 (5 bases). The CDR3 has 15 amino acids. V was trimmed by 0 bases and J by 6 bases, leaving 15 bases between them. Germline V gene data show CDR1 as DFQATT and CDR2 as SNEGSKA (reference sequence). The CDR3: CSARDSGQGVQPQHF. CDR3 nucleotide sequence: TGCAGTGCTAGAGATAGCGGGCAGGGTGTTCAGCCCCAGCATTTT.

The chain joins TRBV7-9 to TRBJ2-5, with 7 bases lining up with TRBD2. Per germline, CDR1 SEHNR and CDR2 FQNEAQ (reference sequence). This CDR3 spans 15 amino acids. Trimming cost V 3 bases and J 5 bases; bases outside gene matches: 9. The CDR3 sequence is CASSFPRGSTETQYF. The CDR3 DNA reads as TGTGCCAGCAGCTTTCCTCGCGGGAGTACGGAGACCCAGTACTTC.

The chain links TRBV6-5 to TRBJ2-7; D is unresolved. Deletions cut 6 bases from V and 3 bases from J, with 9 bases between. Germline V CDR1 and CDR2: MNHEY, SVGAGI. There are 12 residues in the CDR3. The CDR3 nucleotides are TGTGCCAGCAGACAGTCATACTACGAGCAGTACTTC. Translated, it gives CASRQSYYEQYF.